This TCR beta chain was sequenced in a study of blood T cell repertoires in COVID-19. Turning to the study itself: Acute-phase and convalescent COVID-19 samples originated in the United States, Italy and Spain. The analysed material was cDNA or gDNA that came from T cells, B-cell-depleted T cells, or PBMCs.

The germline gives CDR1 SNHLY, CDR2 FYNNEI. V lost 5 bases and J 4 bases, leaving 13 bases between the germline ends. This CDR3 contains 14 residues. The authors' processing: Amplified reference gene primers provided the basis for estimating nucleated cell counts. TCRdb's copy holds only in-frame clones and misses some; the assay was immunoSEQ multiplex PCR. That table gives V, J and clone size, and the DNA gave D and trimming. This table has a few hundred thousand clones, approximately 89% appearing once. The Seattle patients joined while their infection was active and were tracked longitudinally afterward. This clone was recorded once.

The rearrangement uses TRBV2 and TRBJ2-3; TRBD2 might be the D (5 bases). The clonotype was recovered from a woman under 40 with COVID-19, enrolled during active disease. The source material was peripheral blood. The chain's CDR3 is CASSTGFNADTQYF. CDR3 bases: TGTGCCAGCAGTACGGGGTTTAACGCAGATACGCAGTATTTT.